These 16 T cell receptor beta chains share one sample of origin, sequenced in a study of regulatory T cells in long-lasting Graves disease. Arm-PCR of CDR3 regions with iRepertoire HTBI primers generated TCR beta libraries. MiXCR, applied by TCRdb to the multiplex PCR reads, yields one record per CDR3 protein. Counted here are hundreds of thousands of distinct CDR3 sequences, about 32% occurring once; the ten biggest clones make up about 40%. Time point in this sample: persistent/refractory GD, antithyroid drugs over 5 years with positive TRAb. Extracted RNA from PBMCs served as the source of the TCR library. Material: peripheral blood mononuclear cells (PBMCs), obtained when the disease was refractory, from a patient treated with antithyroid drugs. These receptors were collected from a female donor with Graves disease.

This clonotype has just a few counts. The chain combines TRBV20-1 with TRBJ2-5, with D possibly being TRBD1 (6 bases). The V gene lost 4 bases and the J gene lost 9 bases, with 15 bases spanning the gap. Germline V CDR1 and CDR2: DFQATT, SNEGSKA (reference sequence). The CDR3 length is 12 residues. DNA for the CDR3: TGCAGTGCTAAACCGGGACACAAGGCCCAGTACTTC. Amino acids: CSAKPGHKAQYF.

This clonotype was counted between two and nine times. The chain carries TRBV19 and TRBJ1-2; no definite D call. CDR3 length: 16 residues. Trimming shortened V by 7 bases and J by 3 bases, and 21 bases separated the two germline ends. CDR1 is LNHDA and CDR2 is SQIVND in the germline V gene (reference sequence). CDR3: CASIKAGPSQDYGYTF. The DNA for the CDR3 is TGTGCCAGTATCAAAGCGGGTCCGTCGCAGGACTATGGCTACACCTTC. The full variable domain, its missing parts supplied by reference TRBV19 and TRBJ1-2, is DGGITQSPKYLFRKEGQNVTLSCEQNLNHDAMYWYRQDPGQGLRLIYYSQIVNDFQKGDIAEGYSVSREKKESFPLTVTSAQKNPTAFYLCASIKAGPSQDYGYTFGSGTRLTVV.

The chain uses TRBV10-3 and TRBJ1-4; D is unresolved. The CDR3 loop spans 15 amino acids. Trimming left V 6 bases short and J 0 bases short, with 11 bases between. Germline V gene lookup returns CDR1 ENHRY and CDR2 SYGVKD. The CDR3 coding sequence is TGTGCCATCAGACCGGGAGGCCCAACTAATGAAAAACTGTTTTTT. It encodes CAIRPGGPTNEKLFF.

This clonotype appeared a few times. The J gene is TRBJ2-5, the V gene TRBV3-1; D remains ambiguous. V lost 0 bases to trimming and J lost 5 bases, with 7 bases between them. This CDR3 has 13 amino acids. Looked up from germline, CDR1 is LGHDT and CDR2 is YNNKEL (reference sequence). This CDR3 is CASSQDERETQYF. CDR3 coding DNA: TGTGCCAGCAGCCAAGATGAGAGGGAGACCCAGTACTTC.

The gene calls are TRBV6-9 and TRBJ1-1; no definite D call. Germline V gene lookup returns CDR1 MNHGY and CDR2 SVAAGI. The ends were cut back, 3 bases at V and 6 bases at J, with 8 bases in the middle. This CDR3 has 12 residues. CDR3 bases: TGTGCCAGCAGTTACCTGACTTCTGAAGCTTTCTTT. Amino acid sequence: CASSYLTSEAFF.

This clonotype was seen at least ten times. The CDR3 sequence: CASSQDPDSGTQYF. Here the CDR3 DNA reads TGTGCCAGCAGCCAAGATCCCGACTCGGGGACCCAGTACTTC. The chain employs TRBV3-1 and TRBJ2-5; D call uncertain. The V gene's germline CDR1 is LGHDT and CDR2 YNNKEL (reference sequence). This CDR3 is 14 amino acids long. V shed 0 bases and J shed 7 bases, with 12 bases lying between them.

This clonotype has a handful of counts. The chain is built from TRBV20-1 and TRBJ2-7, with a weak D call TRBD1 (6 bases). The germline gives CDR1 DFQATT, CDR2 SNEGSKA (reference sequence). Trimming left V 5 bases short and J 3 bases short, with 14 bases between. This CDR3 region has 13 residues. In DNA, the CDR3 is TGCAGTGCTTACGGGACACCAGGCTACGAGCAGTACTTC. Translation gives CSAYGTPGYEQYF.

This rearrangement joins TRBV29-1 to TRBJ1-1, with D unclear. CDR3 size: 14 residues. The germline V gene encodes CDR1 SQVTM and CDR2 ANQGSEA. Trimming cost V 0 bases and J 5 bases, with 13 bases left between them. The CDR3 coding sequence is TGCAGCGTTGAAGACCCGACGAGGTGGACTGAAGCTTTCTTT. The encoded protein is CSVEDPTRWTEAFF.

This clonotype was counted at least ten times. V gene TRBV28 combines with J gene TRBJ1-2; perhaps TRBD1 as D (6 bases). The length of the CDR3 is 12 residues. V was shortened by 8 bases and J by 4 bases, with 11 bases between the two germline ends. Germline loops: CDR1 MDHEN, CDR2 SYDVKM. This CDR3 reads CASDTGLYGYTF. The CDR3 nucleotides are TGTGCCAGCGATACAGGGCTCTATGGCTACACCTTC.

A note on this clonotype: At one end, the junction sequence differs from germline, possibly due to a read error. The genes are TRBV10-3 and TRBJ2-7; 14 bases are shared with TRBD2. The CDR3 is 17 amino acids. Germline values: CDR1 ENHRY, CDR2 SYGVKD. In DNA form, the CDR3 reads TGTGTCATCAGTGAGGGACTAGCGGGGGAGAGCTCCTACGAGCAGTACTTC. Its protein product is CVISEGLAGESSYEQYF.

A remark on this clonotype: As the CDR3 is not closed by the conserved phenylalanine or tryptophan, this likely results from a read error. This sequence joins TRBV12-3 or TRBV12-4 and TRBJ1-2; D is unclear. V was clipped by 5 bases and J by 4 bases, with 11 bases between them. The CDR3 is made up of 13 amino acids. In nucleotides, the CDR3 is TGTGCCAGCAGTCCCAGGCGTGCCTATGGCTACACCTCC. Protein product: CASSPRRAYGYTS.

V usage is TRBV7-6 and J usage is TRBJ1-5, with D possibly being TRBD1 (5 bases). The CDR3 is made up of 15 amino acids. Germline-derived CDR1 and CDR2 are SGHVS and FNYEAQ. The V and J ends lost 1 base and 5 bases respectively, with 12 bases between them. The CDR3 loop is CASSLGGASYQPQHF. CDR3 nucleotides: TGTGCCAGCAGCTTAGGCGGGGCCAGCTATCAGCCCCAGCATTTT.

The chain links TRBV7-9 to TRBJ1-1; D remains ambiguous. The germline gives CDR1 SEHNR, CDR2 FQNEAQ (reference sequence). The CDR3 is made up of 14 amino acids. Deletions cut 5 bases from V and 4 bases from J, with 14 bases between. In DNA form, the CDR3 reads TGTGCCAGCAGCCCGACCGAAGGGTCCACTGAAGCTTTCTTT. Translating it yields CASSPTEGSTEAFF.

This clonotype was detected only a few times. The genes are TRBV6-2 or TRBV6-3 and TRBJ2-7, with TRBD1 identical over 11 bases. V trimming: 3 bases; J trimming: 5 bases; junction bases outside the gene matches: 6. From germline, CDR1 is MNHEY and CDR2 SVGEGT. The CDR3 sequence is 15 residues long. CDR3 sequence: CASSYRTGGFDEQYF. CDR3 sequence (DNA): TGTGCCAGCAGTTATAGGACAGGGGGCTTTGACGAGCAGTACTTC.

In its sample, this clonotype was seen many times. This chain joins TRBV2 and TRBJ1-2; D unresolved. There are 13 residues in the CDR3. Germline CDR1 SNHLY, CDR2 FYNNEI. Trimming removed 5 bases at V and 5 bases at J, with 12 bases between. Written as DNA, the CDR3 is TGTGCCAGCAGTCAGGATAGTTGGTATGGCTACACCTTC. Protein product: CASSQDSWYGYTF.

This clonotype was observed a handful of times. The rearrangement links TRBV7-6 to TRBJ1-5; the D gene is possibly TRBD1 (6 bases). The germline gives CDR1 SGHVS, CDR2 FNYEAQ. Trimming took 5 bases from V and 7 from J, leaving 12 bases between them. The CDR3 length is 13 residues. In DNA form, the CDR3 reads TGTGCCAGCAGCGGAGGGGGTAGGCAGCCCCAGCATTTT. Protein: CASSGGGRQPQHF.